This entry features one TCR beta chain sequence. This specimen belongs to a study of blood T cell repertoires in COVID-19. Study-level background: The United States, Italy and Spain supplied acute and convalescent COVID-19 samples. The analysed material was cDNA or gDNA that came from T cells, B-cell-depleted T cells, or PBMCs.

Germline CDR1 is SGHTS and CDR2 is YDEGEE. Trimming shortened V by 2 bases and J by 8 bases, and 11 bases separated the two germline ends. CDR3 length equals 13 residues. Original data processing: Amplification with reference gene primers provided the estimates of nucleated cell counts. Assay: immunoSEQ multiplex PCR; the TCRdb copy retains only in-frame clones and omits some. That table supplies the V and J calls and clone size; D and trimming were determined from the DNA. The data contain a few hundred thousand clones, 86% of them singletons. Sequencing was carried out using peripheral blood. The chain couples TRBV5-8 to TRBJ2-1; perhaps TRBD1 as D (6 bases). This clonotype was sampled from a man aged 35 to 55 who had recovered from COVID-19. The CDR3, as DNA: TGTGCCAGCAGCTTCCCAGGGGTCCATGAGCAGTTCTTC. The encoded protein is CASSFPGVHEQFF.